These T cell receptor beta chains were read from a single sample in a study of shared clonotypes between healthy human individuals. Measured with immunoSEQ multiplex PCR; TCRdb has only the in-frame clones, and not every one. In the table there are about 1.1 million clones, around 78% of which are singletons. Sequencing input: memory CD4+ T cells from PBMCs. The receptors originated from a man aged 18 to 29 in good health. Some clones in this sample may be carry-over from other donors' samples. Both conserved end residues are part of each CDR3. Fields, in order: CDR3 DNA, CDR3 protein, V gene, D gene, clone size, J gene. A D gene is named only where the DNA matches it firmly. Expanded clones are given a class, and other clones once, few, many or no size at all.

CDR3 DNA: TGTGCCAGCAGTTTAGGCAGGGGATATCAGCCCCAGCATTTT
CDR3 protein: CASSLGRGYQPQHF
V gene: TRBV28
D gene: .
clone size: .
J gene: TRBJ1-5

CDR3 DNA: TGTGCCAGTAGTATCTGGTCAGGGACCCCCTCAAACTATGGCTACACCTTC
CDR3 protein: CASSIWSGTPSNYGYTF
V gene: TRBV19
D gene: .
clone size: .
J gene: TRBJ1-2

CDR3 DNA: TGTGCCAGCAGCTTCCCCGCGGGCAGGCAGTACTTC
CDR3 protein: CASSFPAGRQYF
V gene: TRBV11-2
D gene: .
clone size: many
J gene: TRBJ2-7

CDR3 DNA: TGTGCCAGCAGCGTAGGGGGCGGACTATCCTACGAGCAGTACTTC
CDR3 protein: CASSVGGGLSYEQYF
V gene: TRBV9
D gene: .
clone size: .
J gene: TRBJ2-7

CDR3 DNA: TGTGCCAGCAGCTCCTCCGGGACTAGCGGGAGGAACTGGGACAATGAGCAGTTCTTC
CDR3 protein: CASSSSGTSGRNWDNEQFF
V gene: TRBV11-2
D gene: TRBD2
clone size: few
J gene: TRBJ2-1

CDR3 DNA: TGTGCCAGCAGCTGGTCTAGCGGGGGTCGAACAGGGGAGCAGTACTTC
CDR3 protein: CASSWSSGGRTGEQYF
V gene: TRBV11-2
D gene: TRBD2
clone size: once
J gene: TRBJ2-7

CDR3 DNA: TGTGCCAGCAGCCCCCTAAGCGGGGGGCCGAATGAAAAACTGTTTTTT
CDR3 protein: CASSPLSGGPNEKLFF
V gene: TRBV11-2
D gene: .
clone size: once
J gene: TRBJ1-4

CDR3 DNA: TGTGCCAGTAGCGCCCCAGGGCCACAAGAGACCCAGTACTTC
CDR3 protein: CASSAPGPQETQYF
V gene: TRBV19
D gene: .
clone size: .
J gene: TRBJ2-5

CDR3 DNA: TGTGCCAGCAGCCCTATGTTTGGGCAGGATACCTTTCTCGGAGAGACCCAGTACTTC
CDR3 protein: CASSPMFGQDTFLGETQYF
V gene: TRBV28
D gene: .
clone size: few
J gene: TRBJ2-5

CDR3 DNA: TGTGCCTGGAGTGTACTGGTGGGATTCGATGGCTACACCTTC
CDR3 protein: CAWSVLVGFDGYTF
V gene: TRBV30
D gene: .
clone size: .
J gene: TRBJ1-2

CDR3 DNA: TGTGCCAGCAGCGGTTCCGGGACAGGGAGGGTGTATGGGGCCAACGTCCTGACTTTC
CDR3 protein: CASSGSGTGRVYGANVLTF
V gene: TRBV14
D gene: TRBD1
clone size: .
J gene: TRBJ2-6

CDR3 DNA: TGCAGCGTTGAAGCCCGTGGGGGGAACACTGAAGCTTTCTTT
CDR3 protein: CSVEARGGNTEAFF
V gene: TRBV29-1
D gene: .
clone size: .
J gene: TRBJ1-1

CDR3 DNA: TGTGCCTGGATGCGCGACAGCAGCGGGAATGAGCAGTTCTTC
CDR3 protein: CAWMRDSSGNEQFF
V gene: TRBV30
D gene: .
clone size: once
J gene: TRBJ2-1

CDR3 DNA: TGTGCCTGGAGGACGGGGGGCGGGCAGCCCCAGCATTTT
CDR3 protein: CAWRTGGGQPQHF
V gene: TRBV30
D gene: .
clone size: .
J gene: TRBJ1-5

CDR3 DNA: TGTGCCAGCCAAAAAGGGGGACTAGATACGCAGTATTTT
CDR3 protein: CASQKGGLDTQYF
V gene: TRBV6-5
D gene: .
clone size: .
J gene: TRBJ2-3

CDR3 DNA: TGTGCCAGCAGCTGGACAAGTACTCTGGGCTATGGCTACACCTTC
CDR3 protein: CASSWTSTLGYGYTF
V gene: TRBV7-8
D gene: .
clone size: .
J gene: TRBJ1-2

CDR3 DNA: TGTGCCAGTAGTATACAGGGCTGGAACACCGGGGAGCTGTTTTTT
CDR3 protein: CASSIQGWNTGELFF
V gene: TRBV19
D gene: .
clone size: .
J gene: TRBJ2-2

CDR3 DNA: TGTGCCAGCAGCCGAAGCGGGAGAGGGTCCTACGAGCAGTACTTC
CDR3 protein: CASSRSGRGSYEQYF
V gene: TRBV7-2
D gene: TRBD2
clone size: .
J gene: TRBJ2-7

CDR3 DNA: TGCGCCAGCCACTCTCTTCCGGGACTAGCGACTACATCGCAAATCTACGAGCAGTACTTC
CDR3 protein: CASHSLPGLATTSQIYEQYF
V gene: TRBV5-1
D gene: TRBD2
clone size: .
J gene: TRBJ2-7

CDR3 DNA: TGTGCCAGCAGTGTTTGGAGCGGGAGTCAAGGGGAGCTGTTTTTT
CDR3 protein: CASSVWSGSQGELFF
V gene: TRBV6-1
D gene: TRBD2
clone size: .
J gene: TRBJ2-2

CDR3 DNA: TGTGCCAGCAGCCCCGACAACAATCAGCCCCAGCATTTT
CDR3 protein: CASSPDNNQPQHF
V gene: TRBV7-8
D gene: .
clone size: .
J gene: TRBJ1-5

CDR3 DNA: TGTGCCAGCAGTTCATCTCGGGGTGAGCAGTTCTTC
CDR3 protein: CASSSSRGEQFF
V gene: TRBV7-6
D gene: .
clone size: .
J gene: TRBJ2-1

CDR3 DNA: TGTGCCAGTAGTATGTCGACTAGCGGGCCAAGCTCCTACAATGAGCAGTTCTTC
CDR3 protein: CASSMSTSGPSSYNEQFF
V gene: TRBV19
D gene: TRBD2
clone size: .
J gene: TRBJ2-1

CDR3 DNA: TGTGCCAGTAGCAGGACGAGCTCCTACGAGCAGTACTTC
CDR3 protein: CASSRTSSYEQYF
V gene: TRBV6-1
D gene: .
clone size: .
J gene: TRBJ2-7

CDR3 DNA: TGTGCCAGCAGTTACGGAAGCAGGGGATGGGATCAGCCCCAGCATTTT
CDR3 protein: CASSYGSRGWDQPQHF
V gene: TRBV6-6
D gene: .
clone size: .
J gene: TRBJ1-5

CDR3 DNA: TGCAGCGTTGGTGGCAGGGGGTACGAGCAGTACTTC
CDR3 protein: CSVGGRGYEQYF
V gene: TRBV29-1
D gene: TRBD1
clone size: .
J gene: TRBJ2-7

CDR3 DNA: TGCGCCAGCAGCTCTAGACCGATAGAGAATTACGAGCAGTACTTC
CDR3 protein: CASSSRPIENYEQYF
V gene: TRBV5-1
D gene: .
clone size: .
J gene: TRBJ2-7

CDR3 DNA: TGTGCCAGTAGTTGGACAGGGGCGGGTCAGCCCCAGCATTTT
CDR3 protein: CASSWTGAGQPQHF
V gene: TRBV19
D gene: TRBD1
clone size: many
J gene: TRBJ1-5

CDR3 DNA: TGTGCCAGCAGCCAAGTCGCTGAAAAACTGTTTTTT
CDR3 protein: CASSQVAEKLFF
V gene: TRBV4-2
D gene: .
clone size: .
J gene: TRBJ1-4

CDR3 DNA: TGTGCCACCAGCGTCCAGGGGGCCTACACAGATACGCAGTATTTT
CDR3 protein: CATSVQGAYTDTQYF
V gene: TRBV15
D gene: TRBD1
clone size: .
J gene: TRBJ2-3

CDR3 DNA: TGCGCCAGCAGCTCGGCAACGGGCACGGGAGGAAACACCATATATTTT
CDR3 protein: CASSSATGTGGNTIYF
V gene: TRBV5-1
D gene: .
clone size: .
J gene: TRBJ1-3

CDR3 DNA: TGTGCCAGCAGCTCACTACCGGGGGCGAGTCAGCCCCAGCATTTT
CDR3 protein: CASSSLPGASQPQHF
V gene: TRBV7-6
D gene: .
clone size: .
J gene: TRBJ1-5

CDR3 DNA: TGTGCCAGCAGCTTCTCCGCTCAAGAGACCCAGTACTTC
CDR3 protein: CASSFSAQETQYF
V gene: TRBV28
D gene: .
clone size: many
J gene: TRBJ2-5

CDR3 DNA: TGTGCCAGCAGTTACTCGATAGGGGCCTATGGCTACACCTTC
CDR3 protein: CASSYSIGAYGYTF
V gene: TRBV6-5
D gene: .
clone size: .
J gene: TRBJ1-2

CDR3 DNA: TGTGCCAGCAGCTTGAACAGGGGGATGGAAAGCAATCAGCCCCAGCATTTT
CDR3 protein: CASSLNRGMESNQPQHF
V gene: TRBV5-8
D gene: TRBD1
clone size: .
J gene: TRBJ1-5

CDR3 DNA: TGTGCCAGCAGCTTAGATGGGCCATCCTACGAGCAGTACTTC
CDR3 protein: CASSLDGPSYEQYF
V gene: TRBV7-8
D gene: .
clone size: .
J gene: TRBJ2-7